The 23 T cell receptor beta chains below were found in one sample sequenced in a study of CD8+ T cells in alopecia areata. Patients with alopecia areata provided lesional scalp punch biopsies as well as peripheral blood. Sequencing relied on a cDNA template that was reverse transcribed from extracted RNA. Data came from immunoSEQ multiplex PCR; TCRdb stores just in-frame clones and leaves some out. The table has 9,500 to 15,000 clones, just over 55% seen once. Source material: skin. The receptors derive from a human donor with alopecia areata.

The chain uses TRBV28 and TRBJ2-2; TRBD1 matches 9 bases. Germline V CDR1 and CDR2: MDHEN, SYDVKM. This CDR3 is 13 amino acids long. V dropped 8 bases and J dropped 5; count of bases not matched to a gene: 3. The DNA for the CDR3 is TGTGCCAGCGGGACAGGGCCGACCGGGGAGCTGTTTTTT. Its protein is CASGTGPTGELFF.

This clone has a handful of counts. The chain joins TRBV15 to TRBJ1-2; 8 bases are a match to TRBD1. V shed 8 bases and J 3 bases; nucleotides not matched to a gene: 11. Germline-derived CDR1 and CDR2 are LNHNV and YYDKDF (reference sequence). This CDR3 comprises 15 residues. The CDR3 loop reads CATGRGQETYYGYTF. CDR3 in DNA: TGTGCCACCGGAAGGGGACAGGAAACATACTATGGCTACACCTTC. Complete variable domain (other parts from reference TRBV15 and TRBJ1-2): DAMVIQNPRYQVTQFGKPVTLSCSQTLNHNVMYWYQQKSSQAPKLLFHYYDKDFNNEADTPDNFQSRRPNTSFCFLDIRSPGLGDTAMYLCATGRGQETYYGYTFGSGTRLTVV.

The rearrangement links TRBV2 to TRBJ2-4; TRBD2 agrees at 12 bases. This CDR3 has 17 residues. CDR1 is SNHLY and CDR2 is FYNNEI in the germline V gene. V was clipped by 3 bases and J by 2 bases; unmatched bases: 5. The CDR3 sequence is CASSERLAGVTKNIQYF. The CDR3 DNA follows: TGTGCCAGCAGTGAGCGACTAGCGGGGGTCACCAAAAACATTCAGTACTTC.

This clone was seen only a few times. This chain links TRBV9 with TRBJ2-1; D perhaps matches TRBD2 (7 bases). Germline CDR1 is SGDLS and CDR2 is YYNGEE. V was trimmed by 0 bases and J by 0 bases, leaving 13 bases between them. The CDR3 totals 17 residues. This CDR3 reads CASSVARGPISYNEQFF. DNA for the CDR3: TGTGCCAGCAGCGTAGCGCGGGGGCCAATCTCCTACAATGAGCAGTTCTTC.

The chain couples TRBV5-8 to TRBJ2-7, with 8 bases that match TRBD2. V lost 8 bases, J lost 6 bases, and 4 bases stayed unmatched. The CDR3 totals 11 residues. Germline V gene data show CDR1 as SGHTS and CDR2 as YDEGEE. CDR3 in DNA: TGTGCCAGTAGCGGGACTGTCGAGCAGTACTTC. It translates to CASSGTVEQYF. The whole variable domain, filled in from reference TRBV5-8 and TRBJ2-7, reads EAGVTQSPTHLIKTRGQQATLRCSPISGHTSVYWYQQALGLGLQFLLWYDEGEERNRGNFPPRFSGRQFPNYSSELNVNALELEDSALYLCASSGTVEQYFGPGTRLTVT.

CDR3 in amino acids: CANPRDRITTLAKNIQYF. DNA of the CDR3: TGTGCCAACCCGAGGGACAGGATCACCACCTTAGCCAAAAACATTCAGTACTTC. The chain couples TRBV27 to TRBJ2-4; the match to TRBD1 covers 8 bases. Trimming at V came to 10 bases and at J to 0 bases, leaving 17 bases not matched to a gene. The CDR3 runs to 18 residues. CDR1 MNHEY and CDR2 SMNVEV come from the germline V gene (reference sequence).

The chain is built from TRBV5-1 and TRBJ2-3; D gene uncertain. The germline V gene has CDR1 SGHRS and CDR2 YFSETQ. The CDR3 length is 14 residues. V was shortened by 8 bases and J by 2 bases, with 15 bases between the two germline ends. The CDR3 bases are TGCGCCAGTACCGCACGGAAAATCACAGATACGCAGTATTTT. This encodes CASTARKITDTQYF.

The chain joins TRBV28 to TRBJ1-5; TRBD1 is a possible D gene (5 bases). CDR1 and CDR2 from the germline V gene are MDHEN and SYDVKM. The length of the CDR3 is 19 residues. V was cut by 3 bases and J by 0 bases, with 21 bases left in between. CDR3: CASSFGGVRRRLSNQPQHF. CDR3 nucleotide sequence: TGTGCCAGCAGTTTCGGGGGGGTTAGGCGGCGGCTTAGCAATCAGCCCCAGCATTTT.

The V gene is TRBV30, the J gene TRBJ1-6; D is ambiguous. The CDR3 is 15 residues long. Trimming cost V 4 bases and J 7 bases, with 17 bases left between them. Germline-derived CDR1 and CDR2 are GTSNPN and SVGIG (reference sequence). In nucleotides, the CDR3 is TGTGCCTGGAACTCGAAGGGATATGCGAATTCACCCCTCCACTTT. Protein sequence: CAWNSKGYANSPLHF.

This clone turned up a few times. The chain has TRBV18 and TRBJ1-5, with unresolved D. V was clipped by 2 bases and J by 2 bases, with 7 bases between them. The CDR3 runs to 14 residues. The germline CDR1 and CDR2 sequences are KGHSH and LQKENI. CDR3 sequence reads: CASSPGHRNQPQHF. The CDR3 region has the DNA TGTGCCAGCTCACCAGGGCACCGCAATCAGCCCCAGCATTTT.

This clone was counted only a few times. The rearrangement links TRBV27 to TRBJ2-7, with D uncertain. In germline, CDR1 is MNHEY, CDR2 SMNVEV (reference sequence). The CDR3 length is 14 residues. Trimming stripped 5 bases from V and 2 bases from J, with 13 bases between. The CDR3 DNA reads as TGTGCCAGCAGTCCTCGAACACTAACCTACGAGCAGTACTTC. Translated, it gives CASSPRTLTYEQYF.

The rearrangement uses TRBV29-1 and TRBJ2-3, with D perhaps matching TRBD2 (5 bases). CDR1 and CDR2 (germline): SQVTM, ANQGSEA. The CDR3 is 13 residues long. Trimming left V 5 bases short and J 2 bases short, with 11 bases between. This chain's CDR3 is CSVRGFPTDTQYF. The CDR3 DNA follows: TGCAGCGTTCGAGGGTTCCCCACAGATACGCAGTATTTT.

The CDR3 DNA follows: TGTGCCAGCAGCTCGATGCTGAGCTCCTACAATGAGCAGTTCTTC. This translates into CASSSMLSSYNEQFF. V and J are TRBV11-2 and TRBJ2-1; D uncertain. The CDR3 is 15 amino acids. Trimming removed 4 bases from V and 0 bases from J, with 10 bases in between. Per germline, CDR1 SGHAT and CDR2 FQNNGV. The variable domain in full, with the rest retrieved from reference TRBV11-2 and TRBJ2-1, is EAGVAQSPRYKIIEKRQSVAFWCNPISGHATLYWYQQILGQGPKLLIQFQNNGVVDDSQLPKDRFSAERLKGVDSTLKIQPAKLEDSAVYLCASSSMLSSYNEQFFGPGTRLTVL.

This clone was counted a few times. The chain uses TRBV28 and TRBJ2-7; D gene unclear. V dropped 6 bases and J dropped 5 bases, with 11 bases sitting between them. The CDR3 has 12 amino acids. Looked up from germline, CDR1 is MDHEN and CDR2 is SYDVKM. In DNA, the CDR3 is TGTGCCAGCAGGGAGCGTAGGCACGAGCAGTACTTC. Protein product: CASRERRHEQYF.

This clone has only a few counts. J is TRBJ1-1 and V is TRBV4-1; the match to TRBD1 covers 7 bases. V lost 4 bases to trimming and J lost 10 bases; unmatched junction nucleotides: 21. Germline CDR1 reads MGHRA; CDR2 reads YSYEKL. CDR3 length: 17 amino acids. The CDR3 here is CASSPEGGQGQGGRAFF. The DNA for the CDR3 is TGCGCCAGCAGCCCGGAAGGGGGCCAGGGGCAGGGAGGTAGAGCTTTCTTT.

The V call is TRBV18, the J call TRBJ1-2; D is unresolved. CDR3 length: 12 amino acids. V dropped 0 bases and J dropped 3 bases, with 2 bases sitting between them. From germline, CDR1 is KGHSH and CDR2 LQKENI. The CDR3 DNA reads TGTGCCAGCTCACCACCAGACTATGGCTACACCTTC. Translating it yields CASSPPDYGYTF.

The chain joins TRBV6-5 to TRBJ2-7; the D gene could be TRBD1 or TRBD2 (5 bases each). Germline lookup yields CDR1 MNHEY and CDR2 SVGAGI. The CDR3 is 15 residues long. Trimming took off 7 bases at V and 0 bases at J, with 16 bases between the two ends. Here the CDR3 reads CASTPRGAVSYEQYF. The CDR3 DNA sequence: TGTGCCAGCACCCCCCGAGGGGCGGTCTCCTACGAGCAGTACTTC.

This chain connects TRBV27 to TRBJ2-7; D tentatively fits TRBD1 or TRBD2 (5 bases each). V lost 8 bases to trimming and J lost 2 bases, with 19 bases between them. CDR3 size: 15 residues. Germline V lookup: CDR1 MNHEY, CDR2 SMNVEV (reference sequence). The DNA for the CDR3 is TGTGCCAGCCGGACCGCTTCGGGACCAACCTACGAGCAGTACTTC. Translating gives CASRTASGPTYEQYF.

The genes are TRBV19 and TRBJ2-6; D remains unclear. From germline, CDR1 is LNHDA and CDR2 SQIVND (reference sequence). The CDR3 covers 12 residues. Deletions cut 7 bases from V and 1 base from J, with 2 bases between. The CDR3 loop is CASMSGANVLTF. Here the CDR3 DNA reads TGTGCCAGTATGTCTGGGGCCAACGTCCTGACTTTC.

This chain uses TRBV5-1 with TRBJ2-5; 9 nucleotides agree with TRBD2. This CDR3 spans 19 amino acids. Trimming cost V 4 bases and J 2 bases; bases outside gene matches: 18. Looked up from germline, CDR1 is SGHRS and CDR2 is YFSETQ. The CDR3 loop reads CASSPSPGRASGKQETQYF. The CDR3 DNA follows: TGCGCCAGCAGCCCGAGCCCCGGACGGGCTAGCGGGAAGCAAGAGACCCAGTACTTC.

The chain uses TRBV6-5 and TRBJ2-7; D is perhaps TRBD1 (5 bases). Germline assignment: CDR1 MNHEY and CDR2 SVGAGI. CDR3 length: 14 residues. Trimming stripped 7 bases from V and 2 bases from J, with 15 bases between. CDR3: CASKTGVWTYEQYF. Written as DNA, the CDR3 is TGTGCCAGCAAAACAGGAGTCTGGACCTACGAGCAGTACTTC.

The V gene is TRBV19, the J gene TRBJ2-7, with TRBD1 matching over 8 bases. V trimming: 5 bases; J trimming: 5 bases; junction bases outside the gene matches: 14. Germline V gives CDR1 LNHDA, CDR2 SQIVND (reference sequence). The CDR3 is 16 amino acids. As DNA, the CDR3 is TGTGCCAGTAGTCCCTGGACAGGGTTGGAGTTTAACGAGCAGTACTTC. It encodes CASSPWTGLEFNEQYF.

This chain links TRBV7-2 with TRBJ2-3; TRBD2 matches at 10 bases. The CDR3 spans 16 residues. Trimming removed 4 bases from V and 1 base from J; junction bases left unmatched: 5. Per the germline V gene, CDR1 is SGHTA and CDR2 is FQGNSA. The DNA of the CDR3 is TGTGCCAGCAGCTCCCGGACTAGCGGTCGCACAGATACGCAGTATTTT. As protein: CASSSRTSGRTDTQYF.